This T cell receptor (beta chain) is from a study of CD8 T cells in ankylosing spondylitis. Quantitative barcoded 5'-RACE was used to prepare TCR beta libraries. TCRdb re-called the 5' RACE reads through MiXCR, storing one row per CDR3 protein. The data contain roughly 230,000 distinct CDR3 sequences, roughly 8.2% of them seen just once; the ten biggest clones take up approximately 5%. Germline lookup yields CDR1 SGHAT and CDR2 FQNNGV. This CDR3 is 19 amino acids long. V was clipped by 4 bases and J by 1 base; unmatched bases: 14. Study-wide findings and caveats: Made up of fewer than ten highly homologous variants, a TCR beta motif appeared characteristic of ankylosing spondylitis blood. Significant enrichment of disease-linked clones was reportedly seen in matched ankylosing spondylitis synovial fluid.

This clonotype was found many times. Its specificity is unknown. Sequencing was performed on blood, either unsorted or a sorted T cell fraction (not recorded which). V gene TRBV11-2 combines with J gene TRBJ2-3, with TRBD2 matching 10 bases. The sequence was obtained from a female donor with ankylosing spondylitis or in good health (not recorded which). The CDR3 reads CASSSDRASGRAGTDTQYF. The CDR3 DNA reads as TGTGCCAGCAGCTCCGACCGGGCTAGCGGGAGAGCGGGCACAGATACGCAGTATTTT.